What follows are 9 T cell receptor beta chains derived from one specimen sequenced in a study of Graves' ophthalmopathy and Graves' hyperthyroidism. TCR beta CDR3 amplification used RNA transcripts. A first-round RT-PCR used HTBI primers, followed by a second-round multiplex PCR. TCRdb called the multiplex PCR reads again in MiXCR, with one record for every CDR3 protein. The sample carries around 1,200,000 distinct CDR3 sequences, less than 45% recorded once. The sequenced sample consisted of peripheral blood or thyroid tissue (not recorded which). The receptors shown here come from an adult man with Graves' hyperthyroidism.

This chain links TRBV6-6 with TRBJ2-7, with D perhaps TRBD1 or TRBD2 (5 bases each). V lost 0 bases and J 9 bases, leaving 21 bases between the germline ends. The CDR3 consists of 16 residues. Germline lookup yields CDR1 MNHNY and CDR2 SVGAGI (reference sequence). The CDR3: CASSYSPTGSFGGQYF. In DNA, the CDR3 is TGTGCCAGCAGTTACTCACCCACGGGGTCTTTTGGGGGGCAGTACTTC.

The CDR3 loop is CAAGGGTSETQYF. CDR3 nucleotide sequence: TGTGCCGCAGGCGGGGGGACTTCAGAGACCCAGTACTTC. The chain carries TRBV19 and TRBJ2-5; 8 nucleotides agree with TRBD2. Trimming took 11 bases from V and 4 from J; bases not matched to a gene: 9. The CDR3 is 13 residues long. The germline V gene encodes CDR1 LNHDA and CDR2 SQIVND (reference sequence).

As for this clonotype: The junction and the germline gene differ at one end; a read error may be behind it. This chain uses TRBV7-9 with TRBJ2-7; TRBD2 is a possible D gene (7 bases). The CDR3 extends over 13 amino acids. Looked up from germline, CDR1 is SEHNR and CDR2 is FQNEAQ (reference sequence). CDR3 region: CASSFSGDYEQHF. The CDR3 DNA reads TGTGCCAGCAGCTTCTCAGGGGACTACGAGCAGCACTTC.

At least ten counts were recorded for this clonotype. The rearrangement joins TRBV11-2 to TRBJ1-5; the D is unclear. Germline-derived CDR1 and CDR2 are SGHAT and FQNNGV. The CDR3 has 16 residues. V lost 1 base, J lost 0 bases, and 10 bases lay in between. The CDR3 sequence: CASSLGKRYSNQPQHF. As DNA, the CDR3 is TGTGCCAGCAGCTTAGGCAAGCGTTATAGCAATCAGCCCCAGCATTTT.

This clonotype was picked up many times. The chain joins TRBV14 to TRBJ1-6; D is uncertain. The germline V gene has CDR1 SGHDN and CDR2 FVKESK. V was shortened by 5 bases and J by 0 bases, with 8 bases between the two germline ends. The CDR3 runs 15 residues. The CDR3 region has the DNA TGTGCCAGCAGCACGATTACCTCCTATAATTCACCCCTCCACTTT. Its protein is CASSTITSYNSPLHF.

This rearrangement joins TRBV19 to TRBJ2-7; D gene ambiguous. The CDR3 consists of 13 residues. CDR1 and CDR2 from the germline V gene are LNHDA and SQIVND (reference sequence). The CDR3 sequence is CATRGESSYEQYF. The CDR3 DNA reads TGTGCGACCCGCGGAGAGAGCTCCTACGAGCAGTACTTC.

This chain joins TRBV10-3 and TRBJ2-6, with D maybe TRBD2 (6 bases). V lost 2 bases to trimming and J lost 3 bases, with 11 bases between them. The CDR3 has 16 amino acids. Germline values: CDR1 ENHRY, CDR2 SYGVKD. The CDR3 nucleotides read TGTGCCATCAGTGAGAGGTCCGGGAGTGGGGCCAACGTCCTGACTTTC. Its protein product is CAISERSGSGANVLTF.

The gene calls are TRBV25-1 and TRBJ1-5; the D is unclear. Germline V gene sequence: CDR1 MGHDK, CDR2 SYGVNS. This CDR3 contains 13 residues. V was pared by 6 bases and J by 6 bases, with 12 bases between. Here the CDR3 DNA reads TGTGCCAGCAGCATGGGAGGGTCTCAGCCCCAGCATTTT. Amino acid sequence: CASSMGGSQPQHF.

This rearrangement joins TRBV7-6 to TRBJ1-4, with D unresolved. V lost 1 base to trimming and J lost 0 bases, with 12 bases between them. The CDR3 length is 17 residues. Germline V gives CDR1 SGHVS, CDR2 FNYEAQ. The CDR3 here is CASSLGTPGTTNEKLFF. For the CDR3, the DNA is TGTGCCAGCAGCTTAGGAACCCCGGGTACAACTAATGAAAAACTGTTTTTT.